The TCR beta chain described here comes from a study of T-cell reconstitution after alpha-beta-depleted transplantation in children. CDR3 length: 14 amino acids. The germline V gene encodes CDR1 SGDLS and CDR2 YYNGEE. With 0 bases clipped from V and 10 bases from J, the junction kept 9 bases outside the gene matches. This clonotype was observed at least ten times. Antigen specificity is unknown. Preparation of the TCRbeta library used unique molecular identifiers. TCRdb recomputed calls from the PCR reads with MiXCR, one row per CDR3 protein. This table holds fewer than 500,000 distinct CDR3 sequences, 43% found once. Study-level results: Expanded graft clones numbering several hundred reportedly gave rise to alpha-beta T cells about two months after transplant. Counts and diversity of T cells one year after transplant came mostly from newly produced T cells.

Sequencing was performed on PBMCs, taken before TCRalphabeta/CD19-depleted stem cell transplant. The chain couples TRBV9 to TRBJ2-7, with TRBD2 matching 8 bases. The TCR was taken from a girl aged 2 to 10 with aplastic anemia, due to receive a stem cell transplant. CDR3 nucleotides: TGTGCCAGCAGCGTAGTTCTAGCGGGTGGAGTTCAGTACTTC. Protein product: CASSVVLAGGVQYF.